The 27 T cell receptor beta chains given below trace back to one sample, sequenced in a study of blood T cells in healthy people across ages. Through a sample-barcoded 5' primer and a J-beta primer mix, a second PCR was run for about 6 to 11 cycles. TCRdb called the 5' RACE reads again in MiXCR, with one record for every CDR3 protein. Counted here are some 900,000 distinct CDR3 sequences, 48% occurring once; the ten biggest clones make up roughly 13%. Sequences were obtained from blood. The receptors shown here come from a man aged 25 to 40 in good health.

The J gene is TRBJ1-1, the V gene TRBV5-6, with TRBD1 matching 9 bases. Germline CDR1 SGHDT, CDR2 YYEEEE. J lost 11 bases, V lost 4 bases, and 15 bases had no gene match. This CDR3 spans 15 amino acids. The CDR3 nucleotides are TGTGCCAGCAGCCCCGAACAGGGGGCAAAGAAGTTGGCTTTCTTT. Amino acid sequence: CASSPEQGAKKLAFF. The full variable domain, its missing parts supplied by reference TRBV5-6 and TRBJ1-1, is DAGVTQSPTHLIKTRGQQVTLRCSPKSGHDTVSWYQQALGQGPQFIFQYYEEEERQRGNFPDRFSGHQFPNYSSELNVNALLLGDSALYLCASSPEQGAKKLAFFGQGTRLTVV.

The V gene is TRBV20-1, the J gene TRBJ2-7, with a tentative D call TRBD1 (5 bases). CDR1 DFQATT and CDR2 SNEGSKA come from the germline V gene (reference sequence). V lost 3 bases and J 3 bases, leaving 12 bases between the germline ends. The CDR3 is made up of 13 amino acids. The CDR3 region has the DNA TGCAGTGCTAGGGAAAAGGGGAACTACGAGCAGTACTTC. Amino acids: CSAREKGNYEQYF.

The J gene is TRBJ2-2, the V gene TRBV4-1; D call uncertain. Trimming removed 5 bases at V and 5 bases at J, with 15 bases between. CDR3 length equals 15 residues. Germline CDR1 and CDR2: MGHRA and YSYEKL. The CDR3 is CASSSHRARTGELFF. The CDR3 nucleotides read TGCGCCAGCAGCTCTCATCGGGCCCGGACCGGGGAGCTGTTTTTT.

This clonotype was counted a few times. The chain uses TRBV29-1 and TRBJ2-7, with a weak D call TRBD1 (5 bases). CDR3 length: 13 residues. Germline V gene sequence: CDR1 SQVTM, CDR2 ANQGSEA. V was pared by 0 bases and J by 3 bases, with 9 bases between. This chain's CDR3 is CSVEDQGVYEQYF. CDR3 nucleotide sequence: TGCAGCGTTGAAGATCAAGGGGTCTACGAGCAGTACTTC.

The CDR3: CASSRPGGGVYEQYF. The CDR3 DNA reads TGTGCCAGCTCACGACCCGGCGGGGGGGTTTACGAGCAGTACTTC. This chain connects TRBV18 to TRBJ2-7; 9 bases match TRBD2. This CDR3 has 15 residues. Germline assignment: CDR1 KGHSH and CDR2 LQKENI. The trim removed 4 bases at V and 4 bases at J, leaving 8 bases unmatched.

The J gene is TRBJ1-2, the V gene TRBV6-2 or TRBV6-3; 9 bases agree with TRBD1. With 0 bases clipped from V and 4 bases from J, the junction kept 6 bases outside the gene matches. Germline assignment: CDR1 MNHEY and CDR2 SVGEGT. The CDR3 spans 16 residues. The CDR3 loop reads CASSYSNRGLGYGYTF. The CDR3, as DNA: TGTGCCAGCAGTTACTCCAACAGGGGGCTTGGCTATGGCTACACCTTC.

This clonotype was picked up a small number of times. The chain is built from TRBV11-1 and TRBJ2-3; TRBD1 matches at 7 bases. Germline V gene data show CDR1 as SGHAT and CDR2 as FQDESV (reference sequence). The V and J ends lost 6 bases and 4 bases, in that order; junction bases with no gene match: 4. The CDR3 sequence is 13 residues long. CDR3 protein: CASRLTGADTQYF. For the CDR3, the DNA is TGTGCCAGCAGACTCACAGGGGCAGATACGCAGTATTTT.

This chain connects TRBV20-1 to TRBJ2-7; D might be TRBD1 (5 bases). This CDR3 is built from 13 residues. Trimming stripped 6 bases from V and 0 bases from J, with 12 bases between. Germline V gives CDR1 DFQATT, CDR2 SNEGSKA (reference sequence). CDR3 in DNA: TGCAGTGCCGAGGCACAGGACTCCTACGAGCAGTACTTC. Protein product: CSAEAQDSYEQYF.

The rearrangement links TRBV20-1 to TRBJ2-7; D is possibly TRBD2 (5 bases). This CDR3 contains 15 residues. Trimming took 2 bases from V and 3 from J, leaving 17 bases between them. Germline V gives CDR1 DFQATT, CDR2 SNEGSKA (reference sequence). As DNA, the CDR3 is TGCAGTGCTAGAAGTGGAGGACGAGCAGTCTACGAGCAGTACTTC. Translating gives CSARSGGRAVYEQYF.

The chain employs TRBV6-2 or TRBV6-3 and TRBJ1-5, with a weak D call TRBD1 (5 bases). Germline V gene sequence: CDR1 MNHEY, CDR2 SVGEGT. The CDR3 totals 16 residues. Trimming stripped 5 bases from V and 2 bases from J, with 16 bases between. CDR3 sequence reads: CASSTQRGGGNQPQHF. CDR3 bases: TGTGCCAGCAGTACCCAACGCGGGGGTGGCAATCAGCCCCAGCATTTT.

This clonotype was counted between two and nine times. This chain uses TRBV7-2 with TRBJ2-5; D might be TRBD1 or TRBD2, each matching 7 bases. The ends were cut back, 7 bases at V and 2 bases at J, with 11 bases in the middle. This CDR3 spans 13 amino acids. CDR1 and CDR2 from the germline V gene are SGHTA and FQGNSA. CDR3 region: CASNRGGQETQYF. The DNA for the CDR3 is TGTGCCAGCAACAGGGGAGGGCAAGAGACCCAGTACTTC.

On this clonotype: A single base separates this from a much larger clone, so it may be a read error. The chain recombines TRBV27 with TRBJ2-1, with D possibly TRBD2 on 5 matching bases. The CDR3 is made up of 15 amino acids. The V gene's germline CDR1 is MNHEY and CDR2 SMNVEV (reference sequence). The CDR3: CASSLGRGSYNERYF. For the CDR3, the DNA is TGTGCCAGCAGCCTGGGGAGAGGCTCCTACAATGAGCGGTACTTC.

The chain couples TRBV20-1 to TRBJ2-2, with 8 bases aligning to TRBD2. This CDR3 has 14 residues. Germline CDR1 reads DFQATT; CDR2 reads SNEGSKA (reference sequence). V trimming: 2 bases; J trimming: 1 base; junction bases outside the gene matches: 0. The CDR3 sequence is CSARSGGNTGELFF. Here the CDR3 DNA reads TGCAGTGCTAGAAGCGGGGGGAACACCGGGGAGCTGTTTTTT.

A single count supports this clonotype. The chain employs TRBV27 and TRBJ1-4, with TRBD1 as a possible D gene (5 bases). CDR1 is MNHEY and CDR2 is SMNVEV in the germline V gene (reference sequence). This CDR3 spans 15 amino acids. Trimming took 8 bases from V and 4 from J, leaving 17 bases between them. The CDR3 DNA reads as TGTGCCAGCGCATACCAAGGGGCCGGTAATGAAAAACTGTTTTTT. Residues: CASAYQGAGNEKLFF.

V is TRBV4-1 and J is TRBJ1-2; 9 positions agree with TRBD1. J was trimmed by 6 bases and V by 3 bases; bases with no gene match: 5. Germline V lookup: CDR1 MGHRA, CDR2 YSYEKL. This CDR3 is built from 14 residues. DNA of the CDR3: TGCGCCAGCAGCCAGTTAACAGGGGGCGATGGCTACACCTTC. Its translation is CASSQLTGGDGYTF.

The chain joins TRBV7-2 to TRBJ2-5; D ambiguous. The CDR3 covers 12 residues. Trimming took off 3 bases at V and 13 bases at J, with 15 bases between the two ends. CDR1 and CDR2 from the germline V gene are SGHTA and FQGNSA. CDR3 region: CASSFNSYERYF. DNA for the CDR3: TGTGCCAGCAGCTTCAACTCCTACGAGCGGTACTTC.

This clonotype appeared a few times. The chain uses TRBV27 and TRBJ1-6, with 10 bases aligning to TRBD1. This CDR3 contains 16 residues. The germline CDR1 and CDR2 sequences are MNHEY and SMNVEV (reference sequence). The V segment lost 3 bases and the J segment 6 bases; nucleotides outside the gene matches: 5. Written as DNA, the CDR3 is TGTGCCAGCAGTTTGGGCCGGGACAGGGGTAATTCACCCCTCCACTTT. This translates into CASSLGRDRGNSPLHF.

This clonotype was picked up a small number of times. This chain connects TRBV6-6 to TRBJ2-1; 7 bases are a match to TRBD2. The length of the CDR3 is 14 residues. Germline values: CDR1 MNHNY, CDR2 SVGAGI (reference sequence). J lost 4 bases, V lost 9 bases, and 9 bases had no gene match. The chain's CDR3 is CASSTWGGYNEQFF. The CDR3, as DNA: TGTGCCAGTTCTACGTGGGGGGGGTACAATGAGCAGTTCTTC.

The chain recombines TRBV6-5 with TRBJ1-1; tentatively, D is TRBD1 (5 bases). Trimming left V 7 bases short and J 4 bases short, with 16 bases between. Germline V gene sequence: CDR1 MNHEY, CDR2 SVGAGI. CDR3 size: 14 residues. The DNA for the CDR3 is TGTGCCAGCACCCCCGGTGGAAGGGGCACTGAAGCTTTCTTT. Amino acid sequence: CASTPGGRGTEAFF.

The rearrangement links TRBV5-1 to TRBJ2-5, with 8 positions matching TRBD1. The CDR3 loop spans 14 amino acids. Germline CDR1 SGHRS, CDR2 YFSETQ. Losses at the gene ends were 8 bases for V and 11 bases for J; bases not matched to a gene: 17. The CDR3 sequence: CASSQGAGHNEQYF. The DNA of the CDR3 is TGCGCCAGTTCCCAGGGGGCAGGTCACAATGAGCAGTACTTC.

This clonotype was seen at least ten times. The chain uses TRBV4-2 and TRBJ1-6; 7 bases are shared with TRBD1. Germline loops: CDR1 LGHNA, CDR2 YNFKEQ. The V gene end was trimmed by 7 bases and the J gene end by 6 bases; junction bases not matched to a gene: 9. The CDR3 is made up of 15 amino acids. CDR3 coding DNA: TGTGCCAGCAACACTCCGGGACAGCTTAATTCACCCCTCCACTTT. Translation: CASNTPGQLNSPLHF.

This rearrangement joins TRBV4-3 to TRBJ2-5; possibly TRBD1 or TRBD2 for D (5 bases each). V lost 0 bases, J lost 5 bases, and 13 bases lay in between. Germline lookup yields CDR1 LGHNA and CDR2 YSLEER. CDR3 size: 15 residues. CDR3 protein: CASSQDSGRWETQYF. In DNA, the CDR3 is TGCGCCAGCAGCCAAGATTCAGGGAGATGGGAGACCCAGTACTTC.

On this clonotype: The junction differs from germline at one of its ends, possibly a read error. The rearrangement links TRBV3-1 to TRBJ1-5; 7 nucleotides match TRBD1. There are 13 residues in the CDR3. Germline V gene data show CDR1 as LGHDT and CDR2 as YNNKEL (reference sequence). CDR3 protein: CANSSGQWEPQHF. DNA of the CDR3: TGTGCCAACAGCTCGGGACAGTGGGAGCCCCAGCATTTT.

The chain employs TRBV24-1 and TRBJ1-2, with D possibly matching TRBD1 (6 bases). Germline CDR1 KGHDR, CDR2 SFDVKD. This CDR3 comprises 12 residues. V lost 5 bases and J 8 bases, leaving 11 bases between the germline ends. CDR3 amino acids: CATSGTVDGYTF. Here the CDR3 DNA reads TGTGCCACCAGTGGGACAGTCGACGGCTACACCTTC.

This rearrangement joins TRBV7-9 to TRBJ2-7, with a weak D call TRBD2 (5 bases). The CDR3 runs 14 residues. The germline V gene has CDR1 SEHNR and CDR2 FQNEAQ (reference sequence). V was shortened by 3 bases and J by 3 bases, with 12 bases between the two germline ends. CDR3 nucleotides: TGTGCCAGCAGCTTGGGAGCCAATCGCTACGAGCAGTACTTC. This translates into CASSLGANRYEQYF.

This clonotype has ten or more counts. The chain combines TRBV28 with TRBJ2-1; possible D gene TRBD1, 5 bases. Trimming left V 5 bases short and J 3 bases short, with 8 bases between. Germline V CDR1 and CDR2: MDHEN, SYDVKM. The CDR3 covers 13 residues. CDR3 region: CASSAGHYNEQFF. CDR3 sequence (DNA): TGTGCCAGCAGTGCCGGACACTACAATGAGCAGTTCTTC. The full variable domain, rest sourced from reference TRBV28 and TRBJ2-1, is DVKVTQSSRYLVKRTGEKVFLECVQDMDHENMFWYRQDPGLGLRLIYFSYDVKMKEKGDIPEGYSVSREKKERFSLILESASTNQTSMYLCASSAGHYNEQFFGPGTRLTVL.

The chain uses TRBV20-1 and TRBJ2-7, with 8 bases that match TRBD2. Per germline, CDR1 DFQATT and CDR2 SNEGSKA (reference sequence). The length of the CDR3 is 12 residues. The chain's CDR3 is CSGAGANYEQYF. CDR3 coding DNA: TGCAGCGGAGCGGGGGCAAACTACGAGCAGTACTTC.